This is a list of T cell receptor beta chains from one sample in a study of blood T cells in healthy people across ages. From the 5' RACE reads, TCRdb called clonotypes with MiXCR, one entry per CDR3 protein. Of hundreds of thousands of distinct CDR3 sequences listed, under 30% were seen once; the top ten hold just over 8.5%. The sample was also reused in another study, on T cells of mothers and their children.

The sample comprised blood. The receptor set was obtained from a boy aged 10-17 years in good health. Each CDR3 is given with its conserved first and last residue. Each record gives: J gene, clone size, V gene, CDR3 protein. Where a row states a size, it is once, few, many or the class of an expanded clone; other rows omit it.

j_gene: TRBJ1-5; abundance: -; v_gene: TRBV20-1; CDR3aa: CSASRGLWAPQHF
j_gene: TRBJ1-2; abundance: -; v_gene: TRBV28; CDR3aa: CASRSDDNYGYTF
j_gene: TRBJ2-7; abundance: -; v_gene: TRBV7-2; CDR3aa: CASSLGHRSYEQYF
j_gene: TRBJ1-2; abundance: few; v_gene: TRBV5-6; CDR3aa: CASSFVTREPPFSYGYTF
j_gene: TRBJ1-2; abundance: -; v_gene: TRBV18; CDR3aa: CASSLLTGQANYGYTF
j_gene: TRBJ1-4; abundance: many; v_gene: TRBV2; CDR3aa: CASTLDRGDEKLFF
j_gene: -; abundance: -; v_gene: TRBV29-1; CDR3aa: CSVELVETMSYEQYF
j_gene: TRBJ2-5; abundance: few; v_gene: TRBV27; CDR3aa: CANSYSGGIVQETQYF
j_gene: TRBJ1-6; abundance: -; v_gene: TRBV20-1; CDR3aa: CSAFSSRGPGSPLHF
j_gene: TRBJ2-1; abundance: -; v_gene: TRBV12-3/TRBV12-4; CDR3aa: CASRLYDEQFF
j_gene: TRBJ2-3; abundance: -; v_gene: TRBV12-3/TRBV12-4; CDR3aa: CASSLRLTRTDTQYF
j_gene: TRBJ1-4; abundance: many; v_gene: TRBV7-9; CDR3aa: CASSPTDEYEKLFF
j_gene: TRBJ1-4; abundance: few; v_gene: TRBV7-9; CDR3aa: CASSPQTGLNEKLFF
j_gene: TRBJ1-4; abundance: few; v_gene: TRBV3-1; CDR3aa: CASRPTRDRLEKLFF
j_gene: -; abundance: -; v_gene: TRBV27; CDR3aa: CASSSTGPTYEQYF
j_gene: TRBJ2-3; abundance: -; v_gene: TRBV6-5; CDR3aa: CASSPQGVTDTQYF
j_gene: TRBJ2-2; abundance: -; v_gene: TRBV2; CDR3aa: CASGERSNTGELFF
j_gene: TRBJ2-7; abundance: few; v_gene: TRBV5-1; CDR3aa: CASSLGQRTYEQYF
j_gene: -; abundance: -; v_gene: TRBV29-1; CDR3aa: CSATSSGSMYEQYF
j_gene: TRBJ2-7; abundance: many; v_gene: TRBV7-2; CDR3aa: CASSLLAGGEQYF
j_gene: TRBJ1-2; abundance: -; v_gene: TRBV7-2; CDR3aa: CADSLAPQGAQGYTF
j_gene: TRBJ2-7; abundance: -; v_gene: TRBV12-3/TRBV12-4; CDR3aa: CASRQGGGRSYEQYF
j_gene: TRBJ1-2; abundance: -; v_gene: TRBV7-9; CDR3aa: CASSFPGTRDYGYTF